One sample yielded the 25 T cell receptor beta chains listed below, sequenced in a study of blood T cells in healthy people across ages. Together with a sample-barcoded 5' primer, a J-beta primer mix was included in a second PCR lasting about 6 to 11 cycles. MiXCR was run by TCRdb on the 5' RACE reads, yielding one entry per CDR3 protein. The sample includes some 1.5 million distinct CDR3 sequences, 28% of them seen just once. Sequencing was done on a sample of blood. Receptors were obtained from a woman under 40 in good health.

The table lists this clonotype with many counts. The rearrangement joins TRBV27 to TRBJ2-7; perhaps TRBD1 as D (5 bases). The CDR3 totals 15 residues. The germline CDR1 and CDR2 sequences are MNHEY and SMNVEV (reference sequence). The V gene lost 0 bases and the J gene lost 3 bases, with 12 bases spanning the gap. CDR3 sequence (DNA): TGTGCCAGCAGTTTATCATTGACAGAGGACTACGAGCAGTACTTC. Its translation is CASSLSLTEDYEQYF.

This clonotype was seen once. CDR3 DNA sequence: TGTGCCAGCACGGTTCAGGGGCGTTTGAGAGAGACCCAGTACTTC. Translated: CASTVQGRLRETQYF. J is TRBJ2-5 and V is TRBV2; TRBD1 is a possible D gene (6 bases). This CDR3 has 15 amino acids. Trimming left V 7 bases short and J 4 bases short, with 19 bases between. Germline CDR1 reads SNHLY; CDR2 reads FYNNEI.

This CDR3 is CASSLRGGGPSNYGYTF. Here the CDR3 DNA reads TGTGCCAGCAGCCTAAGAGGAGGGGGCCCCTCTAACTATGGCTACACCTTC. The chain uses TRBV9 and TRBJ1-2; TRBD1 matches 7 bases. The trim removed 4 bases at V and 0 bases at J, leaving 12 bases unmatched. The CDR3 extends over 17 amino acids. CDR1 is SGDLS, CDR2 YYNGEE, per germline.

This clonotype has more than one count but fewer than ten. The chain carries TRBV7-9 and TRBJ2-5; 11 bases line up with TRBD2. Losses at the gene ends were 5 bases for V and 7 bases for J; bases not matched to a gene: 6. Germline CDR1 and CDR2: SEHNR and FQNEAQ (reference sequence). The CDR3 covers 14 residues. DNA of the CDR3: TGTGCCAGCAGCAGACTAGCGGGGCCAGGGACCCAGTACTTC. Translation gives CASSRLAGPGTQYF.

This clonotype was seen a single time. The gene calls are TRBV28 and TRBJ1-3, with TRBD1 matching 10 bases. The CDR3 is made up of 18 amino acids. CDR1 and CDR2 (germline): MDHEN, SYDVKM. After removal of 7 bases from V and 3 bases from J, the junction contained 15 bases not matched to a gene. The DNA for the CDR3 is TGTGCCAGCATTTCCGCCTCCGGGACAGGGGAAGGTGGAAACACCATATATTTT. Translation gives CASISASGTGEGGNTIYF.

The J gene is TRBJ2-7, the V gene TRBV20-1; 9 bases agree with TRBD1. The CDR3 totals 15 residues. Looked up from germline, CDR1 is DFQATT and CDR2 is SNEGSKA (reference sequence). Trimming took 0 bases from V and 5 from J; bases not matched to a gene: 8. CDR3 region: CSARDLGTGIHEQYF. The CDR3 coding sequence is TGCAGTGCTAGAGATCTTGGGACAGGGATCCACGAGCAGTACTTC.

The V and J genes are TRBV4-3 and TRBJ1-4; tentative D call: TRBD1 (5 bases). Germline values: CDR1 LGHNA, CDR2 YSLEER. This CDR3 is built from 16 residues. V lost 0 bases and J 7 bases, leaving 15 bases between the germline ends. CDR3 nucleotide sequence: TGCGCCAGCAGCCAAGATGTTAATACAGGCGGTGAAAAACTGTTTTTT. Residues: CASSQDVNTGGEKLFF.

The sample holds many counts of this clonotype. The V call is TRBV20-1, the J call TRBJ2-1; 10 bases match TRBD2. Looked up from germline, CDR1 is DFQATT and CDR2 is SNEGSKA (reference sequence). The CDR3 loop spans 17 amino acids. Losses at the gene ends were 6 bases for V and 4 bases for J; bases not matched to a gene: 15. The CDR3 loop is CSAINPLAGAEYNEQFF. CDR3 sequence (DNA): TGCAGTGCCATTAACCCCCTAGCGGGGGCGGAGTACAATGAGCAGTTCTTC.

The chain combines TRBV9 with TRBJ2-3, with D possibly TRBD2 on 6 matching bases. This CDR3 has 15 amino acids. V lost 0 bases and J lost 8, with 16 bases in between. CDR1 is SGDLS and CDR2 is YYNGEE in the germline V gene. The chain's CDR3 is CASSVAGLGEGTQYF. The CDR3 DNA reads TGTGCCAGCAGCGTAGCGGGACTGGGAGAGGGTACGCAGTATTTT.

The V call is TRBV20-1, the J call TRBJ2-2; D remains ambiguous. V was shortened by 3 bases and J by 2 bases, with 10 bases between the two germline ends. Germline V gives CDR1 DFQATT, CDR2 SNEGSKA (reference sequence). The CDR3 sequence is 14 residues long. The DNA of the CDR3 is TGCAGTGCTAGTGACGGGTCCAACACCGGGGAGCTGTTTTTT. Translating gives CSASDGSNTGELFF.

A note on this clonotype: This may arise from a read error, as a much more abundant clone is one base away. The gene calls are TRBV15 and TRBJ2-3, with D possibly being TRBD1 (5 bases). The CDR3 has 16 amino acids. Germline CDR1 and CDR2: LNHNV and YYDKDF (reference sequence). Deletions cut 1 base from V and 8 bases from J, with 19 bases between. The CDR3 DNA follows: TGTGCCACCAGCAGAGCTGGGGCAGGGAAGATAGGTACGCAGTATTTT. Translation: CATSRAGAGKIGTQYF.

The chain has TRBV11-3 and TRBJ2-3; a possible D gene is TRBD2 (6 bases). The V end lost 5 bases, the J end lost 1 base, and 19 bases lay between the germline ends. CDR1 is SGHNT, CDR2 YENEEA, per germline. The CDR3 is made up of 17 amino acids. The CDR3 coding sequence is TGTGCCAGCAGCCCCCGCGGTGGGATAGCGGGCACAGATACGCAGTATTTT. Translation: CASSPRGGIAGTDTQYF.

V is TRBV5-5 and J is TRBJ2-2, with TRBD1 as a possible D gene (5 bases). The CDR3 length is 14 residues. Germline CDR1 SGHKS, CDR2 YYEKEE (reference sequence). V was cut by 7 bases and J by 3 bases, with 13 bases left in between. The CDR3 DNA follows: TGTGCCAGCGATTGGGGCAGATACACCGGGGAGCTGTTTTTT. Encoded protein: CASDWGRYTGELFF.

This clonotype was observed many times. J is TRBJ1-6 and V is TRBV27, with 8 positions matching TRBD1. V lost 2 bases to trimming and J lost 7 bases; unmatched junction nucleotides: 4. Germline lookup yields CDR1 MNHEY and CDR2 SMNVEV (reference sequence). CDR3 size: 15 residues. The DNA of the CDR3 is TGTGCCAGCAGTTTACAGGGGGCGCGGAATTCACCCCTCCACTTT. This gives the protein CASSLQGARNSPLHF.

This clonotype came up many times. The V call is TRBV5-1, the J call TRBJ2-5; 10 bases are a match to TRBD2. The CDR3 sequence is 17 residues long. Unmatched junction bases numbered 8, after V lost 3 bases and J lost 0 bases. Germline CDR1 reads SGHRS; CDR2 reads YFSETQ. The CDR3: CASSSASGGGYQETQYF. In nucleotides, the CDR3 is TGCGCCAGCAGCTCGGCTAGCGGGGGAGGGTACCAAGAGACCCAGTACTTC.

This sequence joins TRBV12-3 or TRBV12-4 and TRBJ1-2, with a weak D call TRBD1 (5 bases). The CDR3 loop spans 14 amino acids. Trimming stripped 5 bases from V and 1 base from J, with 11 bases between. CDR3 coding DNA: TGTGCCAGCAGTCAGACGGGGGTTAACTATGGCTACACCTTC. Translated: CASSQTGVNYGYTF.

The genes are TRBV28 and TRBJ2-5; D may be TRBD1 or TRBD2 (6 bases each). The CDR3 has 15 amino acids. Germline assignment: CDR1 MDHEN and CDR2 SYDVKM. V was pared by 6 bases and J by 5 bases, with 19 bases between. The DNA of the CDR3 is TGTGCCAGCAGGCTTGGGGATGGGGGGCTGGAGACCCAGTACTTC. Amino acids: CASRLGDGGLETQYF.

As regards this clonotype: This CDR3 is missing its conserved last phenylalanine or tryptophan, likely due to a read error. CDR3: CASSLKGGADTQYL. DNA of the CDR3: TGTGCCAGCAGCTTAAAGGGGGGGGCAGATACGCAGTATCTT. This chain connects TRBV7-2 to TRBJ2-3; D is perhaps TRBD2 (7 bases). The CDR3 totals 14 residues. Trimming left V 2 bases short and J 4 bases short, with 10 bases between. Germline CDR1 reads SGHTA; CDR2 reads FQGNSA.

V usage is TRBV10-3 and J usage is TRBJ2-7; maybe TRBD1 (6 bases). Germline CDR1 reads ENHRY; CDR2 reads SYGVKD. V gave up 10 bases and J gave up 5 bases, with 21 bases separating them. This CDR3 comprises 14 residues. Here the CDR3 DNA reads TGTGCCACCGGTAGTACAGGGTCCGGGGACGAGCAGTACTTC. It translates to CATGSTGSGDEQYF.

The CDR3 sequence is CFSSFNTGVGETQYF. As DNA, the CDR3 is TGTTTCAGCAGCTTCAACACAGGGGTCGGGGAGACCCAGTACTTC. V is TRBV7-3 and J is TRBJ2-5; 7 bases map to TRBD1. This CDR3 has 15 amino acids. Germline CDR1 reads SGHTA; CDR2 reads FQGTGA.

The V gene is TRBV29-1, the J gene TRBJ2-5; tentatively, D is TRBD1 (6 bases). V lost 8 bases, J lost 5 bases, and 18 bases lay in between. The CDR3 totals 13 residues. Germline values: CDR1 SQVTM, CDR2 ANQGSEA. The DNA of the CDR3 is TGCAGCACCCCCCAGGGGCCCGGGGAGACCCAGTACTTC. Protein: CSTPQGPGETQYF.

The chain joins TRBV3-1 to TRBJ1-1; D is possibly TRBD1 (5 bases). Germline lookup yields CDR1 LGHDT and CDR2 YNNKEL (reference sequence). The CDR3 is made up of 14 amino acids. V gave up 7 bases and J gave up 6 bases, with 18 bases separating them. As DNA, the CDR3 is TGTGCCAGCACCGCAGACATTGGGGGGGCTGAAGCTTTCTTT. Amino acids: CASTADIGGAEAFF.

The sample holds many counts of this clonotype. Here the CDR3 DNA reads TGTGCCATCGCTCCGCGCGGCTCACAAGAGACCCAGTACTTC. Translated: CAIAPRGSQETQYF. V usage is TRBV10-3 and J usage is TRBJ2-5; D not certain. Germline CDR1 reads ENHRY; CDR2 reads SYGVKD. This CDR3 has 14 amino acids. Trimming removed 8 bases at V and 2 bases at J, with 15 bases between.

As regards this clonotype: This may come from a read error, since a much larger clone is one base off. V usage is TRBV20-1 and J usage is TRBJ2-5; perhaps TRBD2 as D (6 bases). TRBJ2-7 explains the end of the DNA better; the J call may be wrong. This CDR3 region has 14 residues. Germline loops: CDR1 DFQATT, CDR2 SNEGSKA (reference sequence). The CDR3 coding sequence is TGCAGTGCTCCCAGGCCCTCCTGGGAGGACGAGCAGTACTTC. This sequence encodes CSAPRPSWEDEQYF.

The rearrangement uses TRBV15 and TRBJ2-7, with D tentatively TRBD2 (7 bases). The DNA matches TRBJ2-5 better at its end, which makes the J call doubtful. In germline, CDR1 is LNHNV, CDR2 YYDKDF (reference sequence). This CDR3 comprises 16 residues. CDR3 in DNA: TGTGCCACCAGCAGAGATCCGGGGGGCTCGGGGGAGACCCAGTACTTC. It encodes CATSRDPGGSGETQYF.